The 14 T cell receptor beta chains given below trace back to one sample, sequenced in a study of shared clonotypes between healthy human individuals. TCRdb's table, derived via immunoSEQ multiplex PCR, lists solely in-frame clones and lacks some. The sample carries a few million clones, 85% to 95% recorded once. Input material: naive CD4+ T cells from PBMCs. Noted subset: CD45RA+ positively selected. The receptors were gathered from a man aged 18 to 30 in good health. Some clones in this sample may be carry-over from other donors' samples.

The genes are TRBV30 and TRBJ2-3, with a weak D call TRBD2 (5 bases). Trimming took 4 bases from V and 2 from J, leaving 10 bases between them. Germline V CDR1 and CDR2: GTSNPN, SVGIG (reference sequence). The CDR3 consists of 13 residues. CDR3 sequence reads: CAWTGRNTDTQYF. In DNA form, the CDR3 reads TGTGCCTGGACGGGGAGAAACACAGATACGCAGTATTTT.

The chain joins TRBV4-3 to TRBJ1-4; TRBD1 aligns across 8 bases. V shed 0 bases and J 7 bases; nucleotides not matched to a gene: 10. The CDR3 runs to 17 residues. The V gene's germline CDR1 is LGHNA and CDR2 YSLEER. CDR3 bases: TGCGCCAGCAGCCAAGATCGCAGGGGGCGCTTCAGTGAAAAACTGTTTTTT. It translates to CASSQDRRGRFSEKLFF.

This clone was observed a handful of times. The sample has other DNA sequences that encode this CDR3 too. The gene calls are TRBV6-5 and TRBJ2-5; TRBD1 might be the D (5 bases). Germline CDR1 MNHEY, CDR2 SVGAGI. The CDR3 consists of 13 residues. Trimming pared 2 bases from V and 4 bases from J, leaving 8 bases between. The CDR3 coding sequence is TGTGCCAGCAGTTACAGGGGTCGAGAGACCCAGTACTTC. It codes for CASSYRGRETQYF.

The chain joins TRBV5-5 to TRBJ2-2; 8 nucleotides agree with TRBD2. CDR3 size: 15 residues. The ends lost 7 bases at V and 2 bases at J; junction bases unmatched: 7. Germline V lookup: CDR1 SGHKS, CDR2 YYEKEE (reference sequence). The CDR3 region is CASQQGLDNTGELFF. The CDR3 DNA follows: TGTGCCAGCCAGCAGGGACTAGATAACACCGGGGAGCTGTTTTTT.

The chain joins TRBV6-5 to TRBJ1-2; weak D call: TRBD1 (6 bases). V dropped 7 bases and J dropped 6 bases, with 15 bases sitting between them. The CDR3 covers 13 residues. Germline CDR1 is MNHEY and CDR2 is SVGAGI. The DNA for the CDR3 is TGTGCCAGCATCGAAAGAGGGGGAGATGGCTACACCTTC. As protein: CASIERGGDGYTF.

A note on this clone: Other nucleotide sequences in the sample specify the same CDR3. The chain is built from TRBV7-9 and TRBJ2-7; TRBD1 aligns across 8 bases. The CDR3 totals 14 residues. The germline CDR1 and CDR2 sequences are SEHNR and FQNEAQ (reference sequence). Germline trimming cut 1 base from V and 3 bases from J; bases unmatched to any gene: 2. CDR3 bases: TGTGCCAGCAGCTTAGGACAGGGGATCTACGAGCAGTACTTC. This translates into CASSLGQGIYEQYF.

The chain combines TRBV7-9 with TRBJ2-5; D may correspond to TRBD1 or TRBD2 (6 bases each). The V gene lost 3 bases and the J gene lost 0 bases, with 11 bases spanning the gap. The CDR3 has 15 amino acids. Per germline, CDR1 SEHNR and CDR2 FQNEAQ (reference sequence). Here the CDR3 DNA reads TGTGCCAGCAGCTTCTGGGGGGCAGACCAAGAGACCCAGTACTTC. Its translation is CASSFWGADQETQYF.

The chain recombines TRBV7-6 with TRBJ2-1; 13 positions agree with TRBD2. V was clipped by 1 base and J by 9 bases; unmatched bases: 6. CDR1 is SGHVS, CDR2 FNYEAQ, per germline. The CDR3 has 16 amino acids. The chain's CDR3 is CASSLVSGTSGTEQFF. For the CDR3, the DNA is TGTGCCAGCAGCTTAGTATCTGGGACTAGCGGGACTGAGCAGTTCTTC.

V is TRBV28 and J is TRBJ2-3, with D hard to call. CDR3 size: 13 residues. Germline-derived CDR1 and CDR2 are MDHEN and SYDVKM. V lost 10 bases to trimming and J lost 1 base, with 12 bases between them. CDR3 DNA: TGTGCCACGCGTAACAGTCGCACAGATACGCAGTATTTT. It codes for CATRNSRTDTQYF.

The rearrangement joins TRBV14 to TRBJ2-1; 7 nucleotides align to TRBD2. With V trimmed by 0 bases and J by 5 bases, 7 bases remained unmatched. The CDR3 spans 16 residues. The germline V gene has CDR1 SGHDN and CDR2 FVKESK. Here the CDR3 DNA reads TGTGCCAGCAGCCAAGATCTCGGACTAGGTCACAATGAGCAGTTCTTC. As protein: CASSQDLGLGHNEQFF.

The DNA of the CDR3 is TGTGCCAGCAATGGACCTACCGCTAGCACAGATACGCAGTATTTT. Its translation: CASNGPTASTDTQYF. This sequence joins TRBV2 and TRBJ2-3; D not certain. The germline V gene encodes CDR1 SNHLY and CDR2 FYNNEI. Trimming took 7 bases from V and 0 from J, leaving 14 bases between them. This CDR3 has 15 amino acids.

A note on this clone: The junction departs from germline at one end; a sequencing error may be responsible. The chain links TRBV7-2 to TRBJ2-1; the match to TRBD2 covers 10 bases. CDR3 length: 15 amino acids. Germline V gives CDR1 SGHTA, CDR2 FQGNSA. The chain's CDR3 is CASSLAGVTNNEQFF. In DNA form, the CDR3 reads TGTGCCAGCAGCCTAGCGGGAGTAACAAACAATGAGCAGTTCTTC.

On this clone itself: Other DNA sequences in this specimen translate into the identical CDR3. CDR3 amino acids: CASSEFNYGYTF. The CDR3 coding sequence is TGTGCCAGCAGTGAATTTAACTATGGCTACACCTTC. The gene calls are TRBV2 and TRBJ1-2; D not resolved. Deletions cut 2 bases from V and 1 base from J, with 2 bases between. CDR3 length: 12 residues. The V gene's germline CDR1 is SNHLY and CDR2 FYNNEI. The whole variable domain, filled in from reference TRBV2 and TRBJ1-2, reads EPEVTQTPSHQVTQMGQEVILRCVPISNHLYFYWYRQILGQKVEFLVSFYNNEISEKSEIFDDQFSVERPDGSNFTLKIRSTKLEDSAMYFCASSEFNYGYTFGSGTRLTVV.

As DNA, the CDR3 is TGCGCCAGCAGCCACAGACCTGAGGCTAGCGGGTTCACCGGGGAGCTGTTTTTT. Residues: CASSHRPEASGFTGELFF. V gene TRBV4-1 combines with J gene TRBJ2-2; 8 bases align to TRBD2. Germline V gene sequence: CDR1 MGHRA, CDR2 YSYEKL. The length of the CDR3 is 18 residues. With 3 bases clipped from V and 4 bases from J, the junction kept 13 bases outside the gene matches.